This T cell receptor beta chain stems from a study of blood T cell repertoires in COVID-19 (TCRdb year 2020). In terms of the full investigation: The collaborator samples originated in the United States, Italy and Spain and spanned the acute and convalescent phases of COVID-19. The material from the prospective study consisted of cDNA or gDNA derived from T cells, B-cell-depleted T cells, or PBMCs. The dataset comprised deeply sampled blood TCRbeta repertoires from subjects exposed to, actively infected with, or recovered from COVID-19. A freely available public database, intended as a resource for researchers studying the immune response to SARS-CoV-2, is where the repertoires were released. The samples were drawn from two sources: the first 160 participants of the ongoing ImmuneRACE study, and fewer than 1,500 subjects contributed by 6 global collaborators. Nearly every sample came with metadata listing a de-identified subject ID, COVID-19 status, age in years and sex. Where available, HLA class I and class II types were taken from metadata supplied by the sample provider and were not determined by assay-based typing.

What the work shows at the level of the full study, not this receptor alone: Clinical and demographic metadata were provided uncurated, with the amount varying by source and participant.

Collaborating institutions collected whole blood in K2EDTA tubes following their own protocols. For TCRbeta analysis, collaborator samples were shipped as frozen whole blood, as isolated PBMCs, or as DNA extracted from either sample type. The immunoSEQ Assay, a bias-controlled multiplex PCR, was used to amplify TCRbeta CDR3 regions from genomic DNA. As for the authors' bioinformatics: Within the assay, amplification of reference gene primers was used to estimate how many nucleated cells each sample contained. Sequence reads were collapsed and filtered to measure the absolute abundance of every unique TCRbeta CDR3 rearrangement. For each sample, productive Simpson clonality was calculated as the square root of Simpson's diversity index over productive rearrangements. The immuneACCESS repertoire file appears here via TCRdb, limited to in-frame rearrangements. These files lack a portion of the clones; in checked studies, under half of the deficit traces to unresolved V genes, and the cause of the others is not known. Clonal size and the V and J genes are those of that table, whereas D and trimming came from the DNA. The sample has approximately 270,000 clones on record, around nine tenths of them singletons. Over 1.2% of the sample lies in the top ten.

From the cysteine through the phenylalanine, the CDR3 covers 12 amino acids. The kept DNA is CDR3 alone, 36 bases in frame from the first base. V is clipped by 9 bases and J by 4 bases, and the sequence between their germline boundaries is 9 bases long. The CDR1 and CDR2 encoded by the germline V gene (reference sequence) are LNHDA and SQIVND. Worth noting for this clone: The specificity of this receptor is unknown. Base qualities are not at hand, and no much larger clone is one base apart.

The chain uses TRBV19 and TRBJ2-2; the D region possibly corresponds to TRBD1 (5 bases align). Sequencing input: peripheral blood. The sequence was obtained from an elderly man with acute or convalescent COVID-19. CDR3 protein: CASRTPTGELFF. Read as DNA, the sequence is TGTGCCAGCCGGACACCCACCGGGGAGCTGTTTTTT.